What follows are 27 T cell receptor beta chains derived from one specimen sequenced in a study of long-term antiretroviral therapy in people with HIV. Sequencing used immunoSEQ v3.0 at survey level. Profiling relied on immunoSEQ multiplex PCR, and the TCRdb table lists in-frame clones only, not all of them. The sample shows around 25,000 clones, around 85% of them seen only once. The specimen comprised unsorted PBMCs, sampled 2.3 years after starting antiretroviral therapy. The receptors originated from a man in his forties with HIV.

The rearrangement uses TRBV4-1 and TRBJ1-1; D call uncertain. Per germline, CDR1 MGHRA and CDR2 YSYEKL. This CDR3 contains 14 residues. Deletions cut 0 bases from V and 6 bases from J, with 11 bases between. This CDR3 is CASSQETLSAEAFF. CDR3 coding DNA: TGCGCCAGCAGCCAAGAAACCCTGTCGGCTGAAGCTTTCTTT.

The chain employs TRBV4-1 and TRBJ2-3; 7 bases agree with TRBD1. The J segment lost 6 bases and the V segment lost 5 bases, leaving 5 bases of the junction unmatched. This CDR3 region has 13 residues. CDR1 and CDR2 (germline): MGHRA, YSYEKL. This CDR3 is CASSYRGYDTQYF. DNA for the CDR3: TGCGCCAGCAGCTACAGGGGTTACGATACGCAGTATTTT.

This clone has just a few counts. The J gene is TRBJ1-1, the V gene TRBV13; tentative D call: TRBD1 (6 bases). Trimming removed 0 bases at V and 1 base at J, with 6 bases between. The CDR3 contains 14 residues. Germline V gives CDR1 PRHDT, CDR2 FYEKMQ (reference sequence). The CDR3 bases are TGTGCCAGCAGCTTAGGCAGGGGGAACACTGAAGCTTTCTTT. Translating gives CASSLGRGNTEAFF. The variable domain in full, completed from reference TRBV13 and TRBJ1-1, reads AAGVIQSPRHLIKEKRETATLKCYPIPRHDTVYWYQQGPGQDPQFLISFYEKMQSDKGSIPDRFSAQQFSDYHSELNMSSLELGDSALYFCASSLGRGNTEAFFGQGTRLTVV.

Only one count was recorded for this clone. The CDR3 loop is CASSAGLGRDEQYF. Written as DNA, the CDR3 is TGTGCCAGCAGTGCAGGGCTAGGCAGGGACGAGCAGTACTTC. The chain carries TRBV9 and TRBJ2-7; TRBD1 is a possible D gene (5 bases). The CDR3 covers 14 residues. CDR1 and CDR2 (germline): SGDLS, YYNGEE. The V end lost 5 bases, the J end lost 5 bases, and 17 bases lay between the germline ends.

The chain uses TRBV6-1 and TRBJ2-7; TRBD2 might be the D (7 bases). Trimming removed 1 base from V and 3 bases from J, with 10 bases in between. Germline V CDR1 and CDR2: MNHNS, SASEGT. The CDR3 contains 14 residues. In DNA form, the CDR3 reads TGTGCCAGCAGTGAAGGGGGGGGCCTCTACGAGCAGTACTTC. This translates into CASSEGGGLYEQYF.

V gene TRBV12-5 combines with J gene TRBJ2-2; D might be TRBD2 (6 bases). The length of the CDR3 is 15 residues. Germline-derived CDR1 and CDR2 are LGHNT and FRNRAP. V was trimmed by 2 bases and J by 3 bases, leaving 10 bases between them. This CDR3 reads CASGLPSGDTGELFF. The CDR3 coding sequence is TGTGCTAGTGGTTTGCCATCGGGGGACACCGGGGAGCTGTTTTTT.

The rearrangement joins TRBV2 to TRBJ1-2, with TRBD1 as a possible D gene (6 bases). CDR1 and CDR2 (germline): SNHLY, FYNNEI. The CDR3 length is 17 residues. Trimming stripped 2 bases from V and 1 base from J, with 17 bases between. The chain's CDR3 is CASSERYGQLINYGYTF. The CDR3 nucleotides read TGTGCCAGCAGTGAACGGTATGGACAGCTGATTAACTATGGCTACACCTTC.

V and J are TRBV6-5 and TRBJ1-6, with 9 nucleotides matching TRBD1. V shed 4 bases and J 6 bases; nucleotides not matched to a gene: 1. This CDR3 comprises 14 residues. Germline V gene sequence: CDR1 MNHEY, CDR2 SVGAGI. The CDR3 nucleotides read TGTGCCAGCAGTTCGGGACAGGGTAATTCACCCCTCCACTTT. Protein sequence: CASSSGQGNSPLHF.

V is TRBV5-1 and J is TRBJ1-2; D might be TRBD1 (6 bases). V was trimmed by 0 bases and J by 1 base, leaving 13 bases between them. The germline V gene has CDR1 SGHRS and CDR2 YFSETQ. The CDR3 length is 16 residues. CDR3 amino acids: CASSLDRQADNYGYTF. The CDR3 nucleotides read TGCGCCAGCAGCTTGGATAGACAGGCAGATAACTATGGCTACACCTTC.

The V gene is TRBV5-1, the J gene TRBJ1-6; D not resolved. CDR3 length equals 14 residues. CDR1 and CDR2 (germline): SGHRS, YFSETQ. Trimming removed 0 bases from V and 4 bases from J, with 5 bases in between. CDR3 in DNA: TGCGCCAGCAGCTTGGAGGCGTATAATTCACCCCTCCACTTT. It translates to CASSLEAYNSPLHF. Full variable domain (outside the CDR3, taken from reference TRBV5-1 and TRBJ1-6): KAGVTQTPRYLIKTRGQQVTLSCSPISGHRSVSWYQQTPGQGLQFLFEYFSETQRNKGNFPGRFSGRQFSNSRSEMNVSTLELGDSALYLCASSLEAYNSPLHFGNGTRLTVT.

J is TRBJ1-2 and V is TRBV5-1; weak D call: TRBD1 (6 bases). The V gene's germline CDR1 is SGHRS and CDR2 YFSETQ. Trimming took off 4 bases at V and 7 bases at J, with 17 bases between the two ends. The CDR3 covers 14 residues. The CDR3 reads CASSTASGGFGYTF. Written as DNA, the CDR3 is TGCGCCAGCAGCACCGCCTCGGGGGGCTTTGGCTACACCTTC.

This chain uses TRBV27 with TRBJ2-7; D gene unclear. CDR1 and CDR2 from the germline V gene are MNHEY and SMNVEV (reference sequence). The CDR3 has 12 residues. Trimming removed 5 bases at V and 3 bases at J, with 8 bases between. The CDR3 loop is CASSTSLYEQYF. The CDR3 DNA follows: TGTGCCAGCAGTACCTCCCTCTACGAGCAGTACTTC.

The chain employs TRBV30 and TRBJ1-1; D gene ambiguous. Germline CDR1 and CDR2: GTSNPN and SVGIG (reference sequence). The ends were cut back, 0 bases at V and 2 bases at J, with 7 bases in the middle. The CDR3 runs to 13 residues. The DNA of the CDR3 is TGTGCCTGGAGTGTTGTGGGTAACACTGAAGCTTTCTTT. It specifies CAWSVVGNTEAFF.

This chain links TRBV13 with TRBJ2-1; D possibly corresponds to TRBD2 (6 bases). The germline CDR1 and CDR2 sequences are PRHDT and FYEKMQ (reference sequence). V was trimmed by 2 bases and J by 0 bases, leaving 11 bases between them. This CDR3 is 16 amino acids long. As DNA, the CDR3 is TGTGCCAGCAGCTTATTAGCGGATAGCTCCTACAATGAGCAGTTCTTC. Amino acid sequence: CASSLLADSSYNEQFF. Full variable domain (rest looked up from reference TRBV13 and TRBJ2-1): AAGVIQSPRHLIKEKRETATLKCYPIPRHDTVYWYQQGPGQDPQFLISFYEKMQSDKGSIPDRFSAQQFSDYHSELNMSSLELGDSALYFCASSLLADSSYNEQFFGPGTRLTVL.

CDR3 sequence reads: CASSLHSDRGAYEQYF. CDR3 DNA: TGTGCCAGCAGTTTACACTCGGACAGGGGGGCCTACGAGCAGTACTTC. The chain joins TRBV6-5 to TRBJ2-7; 10 bases map to TRBD1. Germline CDR1 is MNHEY and CDR2 is SVGAGI. With 4 bases clipped from V and 2 bases from J, the junction kept 8 bases outside the gene matches. The CDR3 contains 16 residues.

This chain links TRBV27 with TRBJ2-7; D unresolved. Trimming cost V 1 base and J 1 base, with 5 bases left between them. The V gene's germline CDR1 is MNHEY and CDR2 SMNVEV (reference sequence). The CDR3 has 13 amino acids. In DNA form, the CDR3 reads TGTGCCAGCAGTTTATTCAGTTCCTACGAGCAGTACTTC. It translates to CASSLFSSYEQYF.

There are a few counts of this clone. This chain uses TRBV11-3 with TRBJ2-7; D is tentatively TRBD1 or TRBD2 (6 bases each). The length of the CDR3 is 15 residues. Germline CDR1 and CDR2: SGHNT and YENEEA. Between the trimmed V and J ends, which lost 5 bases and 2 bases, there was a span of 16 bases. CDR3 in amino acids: CASSQGGHLTYEQYF. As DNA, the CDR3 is TGTGCCAGCAGCCAAGGGGGGCACCTGACCTACGAGCAGTACTTC.

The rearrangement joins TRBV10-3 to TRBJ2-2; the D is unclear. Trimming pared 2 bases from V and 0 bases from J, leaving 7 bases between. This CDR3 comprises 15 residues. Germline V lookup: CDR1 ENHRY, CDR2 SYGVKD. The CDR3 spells CAISEGGANTGELFF. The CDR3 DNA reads TGTGCCATCAGTGAGGGCGGAGCGAACACCGGGGAGCTGTTTTTT.

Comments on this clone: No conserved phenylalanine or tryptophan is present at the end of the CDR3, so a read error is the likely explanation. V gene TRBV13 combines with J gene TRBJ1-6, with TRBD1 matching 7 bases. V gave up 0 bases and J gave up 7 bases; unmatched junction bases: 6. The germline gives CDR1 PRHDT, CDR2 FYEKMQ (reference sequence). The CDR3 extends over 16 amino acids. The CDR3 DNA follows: TGTGCCAGCAGCTTAGGAGAGGGGGCGCGGAATTCACCCCTCCACCTT. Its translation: CASSLGEGARNSPLHL.

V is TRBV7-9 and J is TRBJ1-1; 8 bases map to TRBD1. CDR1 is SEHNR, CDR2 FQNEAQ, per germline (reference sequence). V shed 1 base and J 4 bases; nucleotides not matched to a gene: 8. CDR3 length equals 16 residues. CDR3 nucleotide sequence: TGTGCCAGCAGCTTAGTCGTCAGGGGGCTTGGCACTGAAGCTTTCTTT. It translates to CASSLVVRGLGTEAFF.

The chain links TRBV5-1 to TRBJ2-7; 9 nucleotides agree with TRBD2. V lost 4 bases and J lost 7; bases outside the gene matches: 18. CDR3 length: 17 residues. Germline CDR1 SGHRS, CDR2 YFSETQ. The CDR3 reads CASSASAGASGIREQYF. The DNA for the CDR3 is TGCGCCAGCAGCGCCTCCGCCGGGGCTAGCGGGATACGGGAGCAGTACTTC.

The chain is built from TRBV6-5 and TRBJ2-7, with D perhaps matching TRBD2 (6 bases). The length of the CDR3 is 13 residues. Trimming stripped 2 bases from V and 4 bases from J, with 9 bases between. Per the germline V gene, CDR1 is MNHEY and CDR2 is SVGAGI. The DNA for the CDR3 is TGTGCCAGCAGTTACGGAGGGTTATACGAGCAGTACTTC. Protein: CASSYGGLYEQYF.

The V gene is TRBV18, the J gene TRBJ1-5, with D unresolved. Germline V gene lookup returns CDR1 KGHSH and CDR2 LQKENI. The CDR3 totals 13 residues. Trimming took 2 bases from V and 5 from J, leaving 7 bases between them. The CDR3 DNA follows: TGTGCCAGCTCACCAAGTCGAGATCAGCCCCAGCATTTT. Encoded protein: CASSPSRDQPQHF. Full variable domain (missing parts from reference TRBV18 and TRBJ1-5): NAGVMQNPRHLVRRRGQEARLRCSPMKGHSHVYWYRQLPEEGLKFMVYLQKENIIDESGMPKERFSAEFPKEGPSILRIQQVVRGDSAAYFCASSPSRDQPQHFGDGTRLSIL.

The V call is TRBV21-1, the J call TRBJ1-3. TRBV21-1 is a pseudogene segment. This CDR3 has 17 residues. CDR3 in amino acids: CASSHEGGVYSGNTIYF. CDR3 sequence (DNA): TGTGCCAGCAGCCACGAAGGGGGGGTATACTCTGGAAACACCATATATTTT.

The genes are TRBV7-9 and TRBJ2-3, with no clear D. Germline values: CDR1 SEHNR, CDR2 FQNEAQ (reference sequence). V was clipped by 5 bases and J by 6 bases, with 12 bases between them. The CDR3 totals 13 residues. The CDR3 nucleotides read TGTGCCAGCAGCCTGGGATTAACCGATACGCAGTATTTT. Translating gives CASSLGLTDTQYF. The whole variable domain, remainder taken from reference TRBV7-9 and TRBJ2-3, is DTGVSQNPRHKITKRGQNVTFRCDPISEHNRLYWYRQTLGQGPEFLTYFQNEAQLEKSRLLSDRFSAERPKGSFSTLEIQRTEQGDSAMYLCASSLGLTDTQYFGPGTRLTVL.

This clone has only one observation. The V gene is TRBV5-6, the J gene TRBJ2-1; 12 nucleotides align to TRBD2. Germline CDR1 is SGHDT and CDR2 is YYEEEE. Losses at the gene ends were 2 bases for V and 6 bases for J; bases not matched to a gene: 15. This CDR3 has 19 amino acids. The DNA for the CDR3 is TGTGCCAGCAGCTTCGTTAGACACCTAGGACTAGCGGGGATCAATGAGCAGTTCTTC. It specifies CASSFVRHLGLAGINEQFF.

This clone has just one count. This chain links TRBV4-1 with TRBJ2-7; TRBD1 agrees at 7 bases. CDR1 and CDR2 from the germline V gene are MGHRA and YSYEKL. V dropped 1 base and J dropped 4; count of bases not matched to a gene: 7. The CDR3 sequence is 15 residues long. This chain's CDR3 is CASSQAWTGIYEQYF. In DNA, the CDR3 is TGCGCCAGCAGCCAAGCTTGGACAGGAATATACGAGCAGTACTTC.